One and the same sample provided the 24 T cell receptor beta chains below, sequenced in a study of T cell clones after liver transplantation. The repertoire was sequenced with immunoSEQ multiplex PCR; TCRdb's copy has only in-frame clones and lacks some. The table shows 93,000 or so clones, with around four fifths occurring only once. Sequences were derived from CD4+ T cells from blood, sampled around 44 months after liver transplant. The receptor source for this set is a human patient who received a liver transplant. The graft donor may account for some of the T cells.

V is TRBV29-1 and J is TRBJ2-7; 10 bases map to TRBD1. V shed 6 bases and J 4 bases; nucleotides not matched to a gene: 3. The CDR3 consists of 12 residues. Germline CDR1 is SQVTM and CDR2 is ANQGSEA. CDR3 sequence (DNA): TGCAGCGTACGGGACAGGGGATACGAGCAGTACTTC. Translated: CSVRDRGYEQYF.

V is TRBV9 and J is TRBJ1-1, with D tentatively TRBD1 (5 bases). Germline V lookup: CDR1 SGDLS, CDR2 YYNGEE. The CDR3 spans 15 residues. Trimming cost V 2 bases and J 1 base, with 12 bases left between them. The CDR3 loop reads CASSVLLGQNTEAFF. Here the CDR3 DNA reads TGTGCCAGCAGCGTTTTGCTCGGACAGAACACTGAAGCTTTCTTT.

Of note for this clone: The junction departs from the called germline gene at one end, perhaps through a read error. The chain carries TRBV13 and TRBJ2-7; a possible D gene is TRBD1 (5 bases). Germline lookup yields CDR1 PRHDT and CDR2 FYEKMQ (reference sequence). This CDR3 region has 16 residues. CDR3 sequence: CASSLLTGLLSSEQYF. For the CDR3, the DNA is TGTGCCAGCAGCTTACTTACAGGCCTCTTATCCTCCGAGCAGTACTTC.

This rearrangement joins TRBV7-2 to TRBJ2-1; tentative D call: TRBD2 (5 bases). The V and J ends lost 3 bases and 9 bases respectively, with 15 bases between them. Germline loops: CDR1 SGHTA, CDR2 FQGNSA. The CDR3 runs to 14 residues. DNA of the CDR3: TGTGCCAGCAGCTTTAGCGCCCTAGCCGGTGAGCAGTTCTTC. The encoded protein is CASSFSALAGEQFF.

This clone was seen only once. The chain has TRBV18 and TRBJ2-2; TRBD1 matches at 9 bases. V trimming: 1 base; J trimming: 6 bases; junction bases outside the gene matches: 6. Looked up from germline, CDR1 is KGHSH and CDR2 is LQKENI. The CDR3 has 16 amino acids. The CDR3 DNA reads as TGTGCCAGCTCACCACTAGGGACAGGGAGACCCGGGGAGCTGTTTTTT. This sequence encodes CASSPLGTGRPGELFF. Using reference TRBV18 and TRBJ2-2 for the parts outside the CDR3, the full variable domain is NAGVMQNPRHLVRRRGQEARLRCSPMKGHSHVYWYRQLPEEGLKFMVYLQKENIIDESGMPKERFSAEFPKEGPSILRIQQVVRGDSAAYFCASSPLGTGRPGELFFGEGSRLTVL.

The chain employs TRBV28 and TRBJ1-3, with D hard to call. Germline loops: CDR1 MDHEN, CDR2 SYDVKM. V lost 3 bases to trimming and J lost 5 bases, with 5 bases between them. The CDR3 runs to 12 residues. Here the CDR3 reads CASSFTRNTIYF. The DNA of the CDR3 is TGTGCCAGCAGTTTTACCCGAAACACCATATATTTT. The variable domain in full, completed from reference TRBV28 and TRBJ1-3, reads DVKVTQSSRYLVKRTGEKVFLECVQDMDHENMFWYRQDPGLGLRLIYFSYDVKMKEKGDIPEGYSVSREKKERFSLILESASTNQTSMYLCASSFTRNTIYFGEGSWLTVV.

This clone was seen more than once but under ten times. The chain has TRBV6-1 and TRBJ2-7; D gene unclear. The length of the CDR3 is 8 residues. V lost 7 bases to trimming and J lost 5 bases, with 0 bases between them. CDR1 and CDR2 from the germline V gene are MNHNS and SASEGT. CDR3: CASNEQYF. In DNA form, the CDR3 reads TGTGCCAGCAACGAGCAGTACTTC.

The chain has TRBV7-2 and TRBJ1-2; D call uncertain. The CDR3 is made up of 11 amino acids. Looked up from germline, CDR1 is SGHTA and CDR2 is FQGNSA. With 1 base removed from V and 6 bases from J, the gap between germline ends came to 3 bases. This chain's CDR3 is CASSLGHGYTF. CDR3 coding DNA: TGTGCCAGCAGCTTAGGCCATGGCTACACCTTC.

The J gene is TRBJ2-3, the V gene TRBV7-6; 9 bases fit TRBD2. The germline CDR1 and CDR2 sequences are SGHVS and FNYEAQ. Trimming at V came to 1 base and at J to 6 bases, leaving 2 bases not matched to a gene. This CDR3 comprises 14 residues. The CDR3 loop reads CASSLGGRADTQYF. The CDR3 region has the DNA TGTGCCAGCAGCTTAGGCGGGAGGGCGGATACGCAGTATTTT.

This sequence joins TRBV7-2 and TRBJ1-5, with a weak D call TRBD1 (6 bases). This CDR3 comprises 16 residues. Germline V lookup: CDR1 SGHTA, CDR2 FQGNSA. The ends were cut back, 4 bases at V and 6 bases at J, with 19 bases in the middle. CDR3 region: CASSSPGGGAGQPQHF. CDR3 bases: TGTGCCAGCAGCTCCCCGGGAGGGGGGGCAGGTCAGCCCCAGCATTTT.

V is TRBV6-1 and J is TRBJ1-2; 9 bases line up with TRBD1. Trimming took 6 bases from V and 4 from J; bases not matched to a gene: 9. The CDR3 spans 15 residues. In germline, CDR1 is MNHNS, CDR2 SASEGT. The CDR3 region is CASRPTGGRGYGYTF. CDR3 DNA: TGTGCCAGCAGGCCGACAGGGGGAAGAGGCTATGGCTACACCTTC.

This clone showed up just once. This chain uses TRBV5-1 with TRBJ1-2, with D tentatively TRBD1 (6 bases). Germline CDR1 and CDR2: SGHRS and YFSETQ. The CDR3 spans 13 residues. V lost 5 bases, J lost 4 bases, and 12 bases lay in between. DNA of the CDR3: TGCGCCAGCAGACAGGGCCCTCGCTATGGCTACACCTTC. This gives the protein CASRQGPRYGYTF.

This sequence joins TRBV6-5 and TRBJ1-1; 7 bases map to TRBD1. Germline-derived CDR1 and CDR2 are MNHEY and SVGAGI. V shed 7 bases, J shed 4 bases, and the junction held 9 bases outside the gene matches. This CDR3 has 14 amino acids. The chain's CDR3 is CASTIQTGSTEAFF. The CDR3 DNA is TGTGCCAGCACCATACAGACAGGGAGCACTGAAGCTTTCTTT.

This chain joins TRBV29-1 and TRBJ2-4; either TRBD1 or TRBD2 may supply D (5 bases each). This CDR3 has 16 amino acids. Looked up from germline, CDR1 is SQVTM and CDR2 is ANQGSEA. Trimming stripped 4 bases from V and 5 bases from J, with 21 bases between. The CDR3 loop is CSVAPARGGRENIQYF. The CDR3 DNA is TGCAGCGTTGCCCCCGCCCGGGGCGGACGGGAAAACATTCAGTACTTC.

The chain couples TRBV19 to TRBJ1-5; tentatively, D is TRBD1 (6 bases). Germline lookup yields CDR1 LNHDA and CDR2 SQIVND (reference sequence). The V and J ends lost 4 bases and 0 bases respectively, with 16 bases between them. The CDR3 contains 17 residues. CDR3: CASSTPDRGYSNQPQHF. The CDR3 nucleotides are TGTGCCAGTAGTACCCCGGACAGAGGGTATAGCAATCAGCCCCAGCATTTT. Drawing the rest from reference TRBV19 and TRBJ1-5, the complete variable domain is DGGITQSPKYLFRKEGQNVTLSCEQNLNHDAMYWYRQDPGQGLRLIYYSQIVNDFQKGDIAEGYSVSREKKESFPLTVTSAQKNPTAFYLCASSTPDRGYSNQPQHFGDGTRLSIL.

This clone was observed a handful of times. The chain has TRBV5-1 and TRBJ2-2, with 12 bases that match TRBD2. V lost 4 bases and J lost 6; bases outside the gene matches: 4. The CDR3 contains 15 residues. Germline V gene data show CDR1 as SGHRS and CDR2 as YFSETQ. In nucleotides, the CDR3 is TGCGCCAGCAGCCCCTGGACTAGCGGGGCCGGGGAGCTGTTTTTT. It is translated as CASSPWTSGAGELFF.

The chain recombines TRBV7-6 with TRBJ2-7, with no clear D. Germline V lookup: CDR1 SGHVS, CDR2 FNYEAQ. The CDR3 sequence is 14 residues long. The V end was cut by 4 bases, the J end by 2 bases, with 12 bases between. CDR3 residues: CASSSTGLPYEQYF. CDR3 coding DNA: TGTGCCAGCAGCTCCACCGGCCTCCCCTACGAGCAGTACTTC. Filled out from reference TRBV7-6 and TRBJ2-7, the complete variable domain reads GAGVSQSPRYKVTKRGQDVALRCDPISGHVSLYWYRQALGQGPEFLTYFNYEAQQDKSGLPNDRFSAERPEGSISTLTIQRTEQRDSAMYRCASSSTGLPYEQYFGPGTRLTVT.

This clone was counted a few times. The V call is TRBV5-1, the J call TRBJ2-1; TRBD1 is a possible D gene (5 bases). Looked up from germline, CDR1 is SGHRS and CDR2 is YFSETQ. The V end was cut by 3 bases, the J end by 0 bases, with 7 bases between. The CDR3 has 14 amino acids. The CDR3 is CASSWGNSYNEQFF. In nucleotides, the CDR3 is TGCGCCAGCAGCTGGGGCAACTCCTACAATGAGCAGTTCTTC.

V is TRBV13 and J is TRBJ1-2; weak D call: TRBD1 (5 bases). The germline V gene has CDR1 PRHDT and CDR2 FYEKMQ (reference sequence). The CDR3 is 15 amino acids. Deletions cut 4 bases from V and 0 bases from J, with 12 bases between. The CDR3: CASSYWDVANYGYTF. CDR3 bases: TGTGCCAGCAGCTATTGGGACGTTGCTAACTATGGCTACACCTTC.

The table lists this clone with a few counts. The chain employs TRBV7-8 and TRBJ1-6; TRBD1 aligns across 11 bases. The J segment lost 6 bases and the V segment lost 3 bases, leaving 7 bases of the junction unmatched. Germline lookup yields CDR1 SGHVS and CDR2 FQNEAQ. This CDR3 is 17 amino acids long. Here the CDR3 DNA reads TGTGCCAGCAGCTTCTCGAGGACAGGGGGCCGTAATTCACCCCTCCACTTT. Translated: CASSFSRTGGRNSPLHF.

The chain employs TRBV6-6 and TRBJ1-5; D remains unclear. The CDR3 extends over 13 amino acids. The V gene's germline CDR1 is MNHNY and CDR2 SVGAGI (reference sequence). V was trimmed by 10 bases and J by 5 bases, leaving 15 bases between them. As DNA, the CDR3 is TGTGCCACCGTGAACCCGGACCATCAGCCCCAGCATTTT. Protein product: CATVNPDHQPQHF.

The rearrangement links TRBV6-1 to TRBJ1-5; a weak D match, TRBD1 (6 bases). The V end was cut by 2 bases, the J end by 6 bases, with 17 bases between. CDR1 is MNHNS, CDR2 SASEGT, per germline. There are 16 residues in the CDR3. The CDR3 nucleotides read TGTGCCAGCAGTGAACCCCGGGGGCCAGCCGGTCAGCCCCAGCATTTT. Translation: CASSEPRGPAGQPQHF.

The J gene is TRBJ2-3, the V gene TRBV6-5; D might be TRBD1 (6 bases). There are 14 residues in the CDR3. CDR1 and CDR2 (germline): MNHEY, SVGAGI. V lost 0 bases and J lost 11, with 15 bases in between. The CDR3 is CASSYSTRDTRQYF. The CDR3 DNA is TGTGCCAGCAGTTACTCTACCCGGGACACCAGGCAGTATTTT.

V and J are TRBV28 and TRBJ1-3, with D tentatively TRBD1 (6 bases). CDR1 is MDHEN, CDR2 SYDVKM, per germline. Between the trimmed V and J ends, which lost 10 bases and 3 bases, there was a span of 13 bases. This CDR3 spans 13 amino acids. CDR3 coding DNA: TGTGCCATACAGGGAATGGTTGGAAACACCATATATTTT. Translated, it gives CAIQGMVGNTIYF.